This T cell receptor (beta chain) is from a study of lymphopenia after photon versus proton radiotherapy. Trimming left V 7 bases short and J 7 bases short, with 10 bases between. This CDR3 is built from 11 residues. The germline V gene has CDR1 DFQATT and CDR2 SNEGSKA (reference sequence). The table came from immunoSEQ multiplex PCR; TCRdb's copy has only in-frame clones and leaves some out. The data show about 60,000 clones, with around 85% seen just once and roughly 2.1% held by the top ten. The chain has TRBV20-1 and TRBJ1-4; a possible D gene is TRBD1 (5 bases). This clonotype originated in a man between 60 and 75 years old with pancreatic cancer. The sample consisted of peripheral blood, taken from a patient treated with proton-based radiotherapy. The CDR3 reads CSVGVGEKLFF. In DNA form, the CDR3 reads TGCAGTGTGGGGGTGGGTGAAAAACTGTTTTTT.